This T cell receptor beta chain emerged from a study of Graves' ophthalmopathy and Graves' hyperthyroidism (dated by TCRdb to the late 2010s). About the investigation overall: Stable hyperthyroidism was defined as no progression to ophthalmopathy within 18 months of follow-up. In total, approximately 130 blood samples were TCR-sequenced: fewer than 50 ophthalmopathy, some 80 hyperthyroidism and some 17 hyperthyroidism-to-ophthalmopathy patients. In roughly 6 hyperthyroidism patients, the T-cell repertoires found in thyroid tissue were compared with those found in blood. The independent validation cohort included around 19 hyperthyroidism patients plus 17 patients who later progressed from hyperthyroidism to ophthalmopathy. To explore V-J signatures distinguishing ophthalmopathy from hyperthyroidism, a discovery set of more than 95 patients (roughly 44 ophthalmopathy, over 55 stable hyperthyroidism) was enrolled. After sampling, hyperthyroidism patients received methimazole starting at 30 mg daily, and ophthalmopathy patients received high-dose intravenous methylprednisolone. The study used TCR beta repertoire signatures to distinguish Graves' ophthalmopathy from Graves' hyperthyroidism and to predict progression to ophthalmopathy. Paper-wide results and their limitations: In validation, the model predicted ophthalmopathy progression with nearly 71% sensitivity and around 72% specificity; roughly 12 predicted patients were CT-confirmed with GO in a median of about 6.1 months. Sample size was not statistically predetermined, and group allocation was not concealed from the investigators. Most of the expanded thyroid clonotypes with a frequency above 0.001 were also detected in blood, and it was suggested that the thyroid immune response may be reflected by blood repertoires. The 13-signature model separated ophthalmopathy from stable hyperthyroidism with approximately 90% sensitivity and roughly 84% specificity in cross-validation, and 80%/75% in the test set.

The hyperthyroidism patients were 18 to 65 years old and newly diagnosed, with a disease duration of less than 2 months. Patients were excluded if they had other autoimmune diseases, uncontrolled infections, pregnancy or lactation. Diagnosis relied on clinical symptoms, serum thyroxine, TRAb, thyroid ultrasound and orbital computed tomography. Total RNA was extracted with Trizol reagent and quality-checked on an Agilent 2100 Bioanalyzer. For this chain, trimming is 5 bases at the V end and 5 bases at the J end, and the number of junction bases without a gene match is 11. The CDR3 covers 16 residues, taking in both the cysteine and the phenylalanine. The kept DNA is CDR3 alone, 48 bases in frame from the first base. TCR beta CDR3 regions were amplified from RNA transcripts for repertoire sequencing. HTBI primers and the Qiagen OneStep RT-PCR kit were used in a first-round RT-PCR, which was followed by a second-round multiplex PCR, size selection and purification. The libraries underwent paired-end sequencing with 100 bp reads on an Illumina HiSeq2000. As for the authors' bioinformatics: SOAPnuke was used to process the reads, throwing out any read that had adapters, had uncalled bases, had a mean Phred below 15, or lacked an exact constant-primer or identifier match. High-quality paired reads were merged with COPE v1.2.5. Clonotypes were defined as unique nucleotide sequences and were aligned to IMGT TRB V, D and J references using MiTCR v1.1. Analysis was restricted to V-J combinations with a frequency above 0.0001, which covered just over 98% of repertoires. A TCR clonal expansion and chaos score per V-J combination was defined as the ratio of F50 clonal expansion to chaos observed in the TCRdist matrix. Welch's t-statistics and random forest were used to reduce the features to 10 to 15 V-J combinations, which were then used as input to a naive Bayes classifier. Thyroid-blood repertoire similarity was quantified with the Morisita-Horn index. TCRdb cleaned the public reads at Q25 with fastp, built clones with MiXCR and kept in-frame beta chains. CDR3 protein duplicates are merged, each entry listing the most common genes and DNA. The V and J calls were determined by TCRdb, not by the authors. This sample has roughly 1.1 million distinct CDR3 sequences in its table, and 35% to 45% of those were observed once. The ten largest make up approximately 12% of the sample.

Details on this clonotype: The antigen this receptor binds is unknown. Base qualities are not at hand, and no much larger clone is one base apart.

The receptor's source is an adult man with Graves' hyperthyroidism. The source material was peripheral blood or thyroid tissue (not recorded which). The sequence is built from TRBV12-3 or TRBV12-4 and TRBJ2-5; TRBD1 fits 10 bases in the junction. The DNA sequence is TGTGCCAGCAGTGGGACAGGGGCCGCTCGTTGGGAGACCCAGTACTTC. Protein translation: CASSGTGAARWETQYF.